A single sample gave rise to the 18 T cell receptor beta chains below, sequenced in a study of blood T cell repertoires in COVID-19. Repertoires were generated with immunoSEQ multiplex PCR, while TCRdb's copy carries only in-frame clones and drops some. The sample lists fewer than 400,000 clones; roughly 86% were seen once. The source material was peripheral blood. The receptor set was obtained from a woman aged 25 to 39 with COVID-19, enrolled during active disease.

This clone was seen more than once but under ten times. This chain connects TRBV27 to TRBJ1-1, with a tentative D call TRBD1 (6 bases). V shed 2 bases and J shed 5 bases, with 12 bases lying between them. The CDR3 has 14 amino acids. Looked up from germline, CDR1 is MNHEY and CDR2 is SMNVEV (reference sequence). CDR3 loop: CASSLTRGRTEAFF. CDR3 in DNA: TGTGCCAGCAGTTTAACCAGGGGTCGTACTGAAGCTTTCTTT.

This clone was observed once. V is TRBV27 and J is TRBJ1-6, with unresolved D. Germline CDR1 reads MNHEY; CDR2 reads SMNVEV (reference sequence). The CDR3 covers 17 residues. V lost 4 bases to trimming and J lost 9 bases, with 22 bases between them. CDR3 in amino acids: CASSSKPLLSAGSPLHF. The CDR3 DNA reads as TGTGCCAGCAGTTCCAAACCCCTGCTCTCCGCGGGTTCACCCCTCCACTTT.

The chain combines TRBV3-1 (or the pseudogene TRBV3-2) with TRBJ1-6; a possible D gene is TRBD1 (5 bases). CDR3 length: 17 amino acids. V lost 4 bases and J lost 0, with 13 bases in between. Germline V gene data show CDR1 as LGHDT and CDR2 as YNNKEL (reference sequence). The CDR3 sequence: CASSPRAESSYNSPLHF. The CDR3 DNA follows: TGTGCCAGCAGCCCCAGGGCGGAGAGCTCCTATAATTCACCCCTCCACTTT.

This chain connects TRBV2 to TRBJ2-3, with a possible D match to TRBD1 (6 bases). Germline V gene data show CDR1 as SNHLY and CDR2 as FYNNEI. The V end lost 4 bases, the J end lost 8 bases, and 10 bases lay between the germline ends. This CDR3 region has 12 residues. Written as DNA, the CDR3 is TGTGCCAGCAGTGCGGAAGGGGGTACGCAGTATTTT. It yields the protein CASSAEGGTQYF.

The chain employs TRBV28 and TRBJ1-2; D call uncertain. The CDR3 covers 12 residues. Germline values: CDR1 MDHEN, CDR2 SYDVKM. V shed 3 bases and J shed 5 bases, with 7 bases lying between them. The CDR3 here is CASSFSGYGYTF. The CDR3 nucleotides are TGTGCCAGCAGTTTCTCGGGTTATGGCTACACCTTC.

The rearrangement links TRBV27 to TRBJ1-6; maybe TRBD1 (6 bases). This CDR3 has 14 amino acids. The V gene's germline CDR1 is MNHEY and CDR2 SMNVEV (reference sequence). Trimming took off 8 bases at V and 10 bases at J, with 18 bases between the two ends. The DNA of the CDR3 is TGTGCCAGCGGACGCGGACAGAATTTCTCACCCCTCCACTTT. As protein: CASGRGQNFSPLHF.

This sequence joins TRBV19 and TRBJ1-5, with TRBD1 identical over 8 bases. Germline CDR1 reads LNHDA; CDR2 reads SQIVND (reference sequence). J was trimmed by 3 bases and V by 5 bases; bases with no gene match: 9. The CDR3 loop spans 16 amino acids. This CDR3 reads CASSSIGDRFNQPQHF. The CDR3 nucleotides are TGTGCCAGTAGTTCCATTGGGGACAGGTTCAATCAGCCCCAGCATTTT. Supplemented by reference TRBV19 and TRBJ1-5, the full variable domain reads DGGITQSPKYLFRKEGQNVTLSCEQNLNHDAMYWYRQDPGQGLRLIYYSQIVNDFQKGDIAEGYSVSREKKESFPLTVTSAQKNPTAFYLCASSSIGDRFNQPQHFGDGTRLSIL.

This chain joins TRBV5-3 and TRBJ2-3; 10 nucleotides line up with TRBD2. TRBV5-3 is noted as an ORF with a role that remains uncertain. The CDR3 consists of 17 residues. With V trimmed by 4 bases and J by 7 bases, 15 bases remained unmatched. DNA for the CDR3: TGTGCCAGAAGCCCTGCCCATGGTAGCGGGGGGTCAAATACGCAGTATTTT. This gives the protein CARSPAHGSGGSNTQYF.

V gene TRBV9 combines with J gene TRBJ2-3; the match to TRBD1 covers 9 bases. V was clipped by 6 bases and J by 6 bases; unmatched bases: 8. The CDR3 totals 14 residues. Germline CDR1 and CDR2: SGDLS and YYNGEE. Written as DNA, the CDR3 is TGTGCCAGCACCCCGGGACAGGGAACGGATACGCAGTATTTT. Translated, it gives CASTPGQGTDTQYF.

The chain combines TRBV3-1 (or the pseudogene TRBV3-2) with TRBJ1-1; no firm D call. Germline CDR1 and CDR2: LGHDT and YNNKEL (reference sequence). V was pared by 1 base and J by 3 bases, with 9 bases between. The CDR3 spans 14 residues. The CDR3, as DNA: TGTGCCAGCAGCCAAGGGAGTTTACACACTGAAGCTTTCTTT. Its protein is CASSQGSLHTEAFF.

V is TRBV6-5 and J is TRBJ1-2; no reliable D call. The V gene lost 2 bases and the J gene lost 2 bases, with 6 bases spanning the gap. The CDR3 has 13 residues. CDR1 and CDR2 (germline): MNHEY, SVGAGI. CDR3 nucleotide sequence: TGTGCCAGCAGTTACGAGACAAACTATGGCTACACCTTC. It is translated as CASSYETNYGYTF.

The chain links TRBV5-8 to TRBJ2-3; 7 nucleotides align to TRBD1. J was trimmed by 0 bases and V by 4 bases; bases with no gene match: 5. The CDR3 sequence is 15 residues long. The germline gives CDR1 SGHTS, CDR2 YDEGEE. The CDR3 here is CASSLGTASTDTQYF. The DNA for the CDR3 is TGTGCCAGCAGCCTCGGGACAGCTAGCACAGATACGCAGTATTTT.

The chain combines TRBV4-3 with TRBJ1-6, with TRBD1 as a possible D gene (6 bases). Trimming left V 0 bases short and J 8 bases short, with 14 bases between. The CDR3 has 16 amino acids. The germline V gene encodes CDR1 LGHNA and CDR2 YSLEER. The CDR3 DNA reads TGCGCCAGCAGCCAAGACGGCAGGGGCAAGGATTCACCCCTCCACTTT. Encoded protein: CASSQDGRGKDSPLHF.

This chain connects TRBV14 to TRBJ1-1; 8 nucleotides line up with TRBD1. Germline V gene lookup returns CDR1 SGHDN and CDR2 FVKESK. The CDR3 covers 15 residues. J gave up 4 bases and V 3 bases, and 7 bases lay outside the gene matches. The CDR3 sequence: CASSQMRTGTTEAFF. CDR3 DNA: TGTGCCAGCAGCCAGATGAGGACAGGGACCACTGAAGCTTTCTTT.

V gene TRBV2 combines with J gene TRBJ1-1; no clear D gene. Trimming removed 6 bases at V and 7 bases at J, with 15 bases between. CDR3 length equals 13 residues. Per germline, CDR1 SNHLY and CDR2 FYNNEI. The CDR3 loop is CASRGSVAGEAFF. CDR3 nucleotides: TGTGCCAGCAGGGGATCGGTGGCGGGTGAAGCTTTCTTT.

The chain has TRBV7-6 and TRBJ2-2; 11 nucleotides agree with TRBD2. The CDR3 totals 16 residues. J was trimmed by 6 bases and V by 3 bases; bases with no gene match: 6. Germline V lookup: CDR1 SGHVS, CDR2 FNYEAQ. DNA of the CDR3: TGTGCCAGCAGCTTGAATAGCGGGGGGGCCGCCGGGGAGCTGTTTTTT. Translating it yields CASSLNSGGAAGELFF.

This chain uses TRBV6-5 with TRBJ1-1; D ambiguous. CDR3 size: 13 residues. Per the germline V gene, CDR1 is MNHEY and CDR2 is SVGAGI. With 6 bases removed from V and 6 bases from J, the gap between germline ends came to 14 bases. The CDR3 bases are TGTGCCAGCAGATCAGTCGATTGGTCTGAAGCTTTCTTT. As protein: CASRSVDWSEAFF.

This clone was seen a single time. This chain uses TRBV5-4 with TRBJ2-1; TRBD1 aligns across 10 bases. V lost 4 bases and J lost 2; bases outside the gene matches: 6. The CDR3 is 16 residues long. Germline values: CDR1 SGHNT, CDR2 YYREEE (reference sequence). The CDR3 reads CASSPSGTGAYNEQFF. The CDR3 region has the DNA TGTGCCAGCAGCCCCTCCGGGACAGGGGCCTACAATGAGCAGTTCTTC.